Below, 21 T cell receptor beta chains from the same sample are listed, as sequenced in a study of blood T cell repertoires in COVID-19. Sequenced by immunoSEQ multiplex PCR; TCRdb stores in-frame clones only, minus some. The top ten hold approximately 44% of the sample, which has tens of thousands of clones, around 81% seen once. Sequences were obtained from peripheral blood. These receptors all come from an elderly woman with acute or convalescent COVID-19.

The chain carries TRBV7-9 and TRBJ2-3; 13 positions match TRBD2. J gave up 6 bases and V 7 bases, and 13 bases lay outside the gene matches. The CDR3 contains 17 residues. CDR1 and CDR2 from the germline V gene are SEHNR and FQNEAQ (reference sequence). CDR3 in DNA: TGTGCCAGCAACTGGCGACTAGCGGGGGGACCCGGGGATACGCAGTATTTT. It codes for CASNWRLAGGPGDTQYF.

V and J are TRBV6-5 and TRBJ1-2, with TRBD1 as a possible D gene (6 bases). Germline CDR1 is MNHEY and CDR2 is SVGAGI. V was pared by 2 bases and J by 4 bases, with 8 bases between. This CDR3 region has 13 residues. The CDR3 sequence is CASSYRGGYGYTF. CDR3 in DNA: TGTGCCAGCAGTTACAGGGGGGGCTATGGCTACACCTTC.

The chain recombines TRBV5-6 with TRBJ1-4; possible D gene TRBD1, 6 bases. The germline CDR1 and CDR2 sequences are SGHDT and YYEEEE. There are 17 residues in the CDR3. Deletions cut 2 bases from V and 2 bases from J, with 16 bases between. In DNA form, the CDR3 reads TGTGCCAGCAGCTTCCTAAAAGGGGGGGTCACTAATGAAAAACTGTTTTTT. It encodes CASSFLKGGVTNEKLFF.

Worth noting for this clone: Other DNA sequences within the sample encode an identical CDR3. The chain joins TRBV19 to TRBJ2-7; 7 nucleotides match TRBD2. Germline-derived CDR1 and CDR2 are LNHDA and SQIVND (reference sequence). This CDR3 is built from 14 residues. The V gene end was trimmed by 0 bases and the J gene end by 4 bases; junction bases not matched to a gene: 3. The CDR3 protein is CASSIEGEGYEQYF. In DNA form, the CDR3 reads TGTGCCAGTAGTATAGAAGGGGAGGGGTACGAGCAGTACTTC.

The chain is built from TRBV6-5 and TRBJ1-5; D not certain. This CDR3 has 14 amino acids. V shed 5 bases and J shed 0 bases, with 8 bases lying between them. Germline CDR1 is MNHEY and CDR2 is SVGAGI. The CDR3 DNA follows: TGTGCCAGCAGTACGAGATCTAGCAATCAGCCCCAGCATTTT. Amino acids: CASSTRSSNQPQHF.

The chain has TRBV11-3 and TRBJ2-7, with 7 bases matching TRBD2. The CDR3 is made up of 14 amino acids. Germline lookup yields CDR1 SGHNT and CDR2 YENEEA. The V and J ends lost 3 bases and 6 bases, in that order; junction bases with no gene match: 8. The CDR3 loop is CASSLGPGRGEQYF. The CDR3 bases are TGTGCCAGCAGCTTGGGCCCGGGGAGGGGCGAGCAGTACTTC.

V usage is TRBV4-2 and J usage is TRBJ1-6, with 9 bases fitting TRBD1. In germline, CDR1 is LGHNA, CDR2 YNFKEQ. The CDR3 spans 16 residues. The J segment lost 9 bases and the V segment lost 0 bases, leaving 6 bases of the junction unmatched. The CDR3 protein is CASSQDFGTGSSPLHF. The CDR3 DNA is TGTGCCAGCAGCCAAGATTTTGGGACAGGGAGTTCACCCCTCCACTTT.

This chain links TRBV19 with TRBJ1-6, with a tentative D call TRBD1 (5 bases). V was cut by 3 bases and J by 10 bases, with 19 bases left in between. This CDR3 is 16 amino acids long. Per germline, CDR1 LNHDA and CDR2 SQIVND (reference sequence). The CDR3 coding sequence is TGTGCCAGTAGTATCGCCCCAGGGAGGGGAGCCTCACCCCTCCACTTT. As protein: CASSIAPGRGASPLHF.

As DNA, the CDR3 is TGTGCCAGCACGTATTACCGGGACACTGGGACCATATATTTT. Translating it yields CASTYYRDTGTIYF. This chain connects TRBV6-6 to TRBJ1-3, with D possibly matching TRBD1 (6 bases). The CDR3 extends over 14 amino acids. Germline values: CDR1 MNHNY, CDR2 SVGAGI (reference sequence). Trimming removed 7 bases from V and 10 bases from J, with 20 bases in between.

The genes are TRBV5-8 and TRBJ1-5, with 9 bases that match TRBD1. The germline V gene has CDR1 SGHTS and CDR2 YDEGEE. The CDR3 extends over 18 amino acids. Losses at the gene ends were 4 bases for V and 2 bases for J; bases not matched to a gene: 13. CDR3 residues: CASSPETGGSRGNQPQHF. The DNA for the CDR3 is TGTGCCAGCAGCCCTGAGACAGGGGGGAGTCGTGGCAATCAGCCCCAGCATTTT.

This clone was seen just once. The CDR3 loop reads CASSPFAVLNYGYTF. In DNA form, the CDR3 reads TGTGCCAGCAGCCCCTTTGCGGTTTTAAACTATGGCTACACCTTC. The gene calls are TRBV3-1 (or the pseudogene TRBV3-2) and TRBJ1-2; D remains ambiguous. In germline, CDR1 is LGHDT, CDR2 YNNKEL (reference sequence). This CDR3 spans 15 amino acids. Trimming cost V 4 bases and J 2 bases, with 14 bases left between them.

The J gene is TRBJ2-7, the V gene TRBV6-6; a possible D gene is TRBD1 (5 bases). Germline values: CDR1 MNHNY, CDR2 SVGAGI (reference sequence). Trimming removed 6 bases from V and 5 bases from J, with 17 bases in between. This CDR3 has 14 residues. CDR3 DNA: TGTGCCAGCAGCCCTGGGGCCACCTCGGACGAGCAGTACTTC. Translated, it gives CASSPGATSDEQYF.

V gene TRBV9 combines with J gene TRBJ2-7; 10 nucleotides align to TRBD1. In germline, CDR1 is SGDLS, CDR2 YYNGEE. V gave up 3 bases and J gave up 5 bases; unmatched junction bases: 8. This CDR3 is 15 amino acids long. This CDR3 is CASSGPDRGLHEQYF. Written as DNA, the CDR3 is TGTGCCAGCAGCGGCCCCGACAGGGGGCTCCACGAGCAGTACTTC.

V usage is TRBV19 and J usage is TRBJ2-7, with 7 bases aligning to TRBD1. V was clipped by 5 bases and J by 6 bases; unmatched bases: 4. CDR1 and CDR2 (germline): LNHDA, SQIVND (reference sequence). CDR3 length: 12 amino acids. DNA of the CDR3: TGTGCCAGTAGTGACAGGGCGGGCGAGCAGTACTTC. Its protein is CASSDRAGEQYF. The variable domain in full, with the rest retrieved from reference TRBV19 and TRBJ2-7, is DGGITQSPKYLFRKEGQNVTLSCEQNLNHDAMYWYRQDPGQGLRLIYYSQIVNDFQKGDIAEGYSVSREKKESFPLTVTSAQKNPTAFYLCASSDRAGEQYFGPGTRLTVT.

The J gene is TRBJ1-1, the V gene TRBV5-1; the D gene is possibly TRBD1 (5 bases). Trimming took 7 bases from V and 3 from J, leaving 19 bases between them. This CDR3 is 15 amino acids long. Germline V gene sequence: CDR1 SGHRS, CDR2 YFSETQ. CDR3 DNA sequence: TGCGCCAGCTCCTCGGGGGACTGGGCGGACACTGAAGCTTTCTTT. Protein product: CASSSGDWADTEAFF.

The chain has TRBV15 and TRBJ1-4, with D possibly TRBD1 on 6 matching bases. Trimming removed 4 bases at V and 2 bases at J, with 8 bases between. The CDR3 is 14 residues long. Germline V gene data show CDR1 as LNHNV and CDR2 as YYDKDF (reference sequence). The CDR3 reads CATSIQGTNEKLFF. The CDR3 coding sequence is TGTGCCACCAGCATACAGGGTACTAATGAAAAACTGTTTTTT.

This clone was observed a single time. DNA of the CDR3: TGTGCCAGCAGCTTCCATAACACCGGGGAGCTGTTTTTT. Protein product: CASSFHNTGELFF. The chain uses TRBV3-1 (or the pseudogene TRBV3-2) and TRBJ2-2, with D unclear. V was trimmed by 5 bases and J by 2 bases, leaving 6 bases between them. This CDR3 is 13 amino acids long. Germline CDR1 reads LGHDT; CDR2 reads YNNKEL (reference sequence).

The genes are TRBV4-3 and TRBJ1-5; no clear D gene. The length of the CDR3 is 15 residues. Germline CDR1 is LGHNA and CDR2 is YSLEER. V gave up 3 bases and J gave up 4 bases, with 13 bases separating them. The CDR3, as DNA: TGCGCCAGCAGCCAGGAGGTTGGGGAGAATCAGCCCCAGCATTTT. This codes for CASSQEVGENQPQHF.

This clone showed up just a few times. One end of the junction varies from germline; a read error may be responsible. The CDR3 region is CSASRPDEQFF. CDR3 sequence (DNA): TGCAGCGCTAGCCGTCCCGATGAGCAGTTCTTC. The chain combines TRBV20-1 with TRBJ2-1; possibly TRBD2 for D (5 bases). This CDR3 contains 11 residues. Germline CDR1 DFQATT, CDR2 SNEGSKA (reference sequence).

Here the CDR3 reads CAWSASGNLYEQYF. The DNA of the CDR3 is TGTGCCTGGAGTGCATCAGGGAACCTCTACGAGCAGTACTTC. The chain has TRBV30 and TRBJ2-7; D is perhaps TRBD1 (5 bases). The CDR3 is 14 amino acids. Germline CDR1 is GTSNPN and CDR2 is SVGIG (reference sequence). V was shortened by 1 base and J by 3 bases, with 13 bases between the two germline ends.

The DNA for the CDR3 is TGTGCCAGCAGTCCTAAATCGGGACAGCCGGGCACTGAAGCTTTCTTT. Its translation: CASSPKSGQPGTEAFF. The chain combines TRBV27 with TRBJ1-1, with 7 bases that match TRBD1. In germline, CDR1 is MNHEY, CDR2 SMNVEV (reference sequence). Trimming removed 5 bases from V and 4 bases from J; junction bases left unmatched: 13. The CDR3 totals 16 residues.